The 19 T cell receptor beta chains below were found in one sample sequenced in a study of PD-L1 blockade in urothelial cancer. Generated by immunoSEQ multiplex PCR, the TCRdb table keeps only in-frame clones and is missing some. In the table there are about 82,000 clones, 90% to 95% of which are singletons. The specimen was PBMCs, collected around atezolizumab (anti-PD-L1) treatment. Receptor source: a man in his fifties or sixties with urothelial cancer.

This chain's CDR3 is CASSLREQGRYGYTF. The CDR3 DNA reads as TGTGCCAGCAGTTTACGAGAACAGGGTAGATATGGCTACACCTTC. The chain uses TRBV27 and TRBJ1-2; tentatively, D is TRBD1 (6 bases). The CDR3 is made up of 15 amino acids. Germline assignment: CDR1 MNHEY and CDR2 SMNVEV (reference sequence). The ends were cut back, 2 bases at V and 5 bases at J, with 15 bases in the middle.

This clone was counted once. V and J are TRBV4-3 and TRBJ2-1, with no clear D. Trimming removed 1 base at V and 5 bases at J, with 6 bases between. This CDR3 is 13 amino acids long. Germline-derived CDR1 and CDR2 are LGHNA and YSLEER. CDR3 protein: CASSQGLNNEQFF. CDR3 nucleotides: TGCGCCAGCAGCCAAGGACTTAACAATGAGCAGTTCTTC.

The chain carries TRBV5-1 and TRBJ2-1; no firm D call. From germline, CDR1 is SGHRS and CDR2 YFSETQ. V gave up 6 bases and J gave up 5 bases, with 12 bases separating them. The CDR3 is made up of 13 amino acids. The CDR3 region is CASKSVFDNEQFF. Written as DNA, the CDR3 is TGCGCCAGCAAGTCGGTCTTCGACAATGAGCAGTTCTTC.

V gene TRBV7-9 combines with J gene TRBJ2-1, with D possibly matching TRBD2 (5 bases). The germline CDR1 and CDR2 sequences are SEHNR and FQNEAQ (reference sequence). V was shortened by 2 bases and J by 6 bases, with 11 bases between the two germline ends. The CDR3 length is 14 residues. The DNA of the CDR3 is TGTGCCAGCAGCTTACCCGGAGGACTCAATGAGCAGTTCTTC. It yields the protein CASSLPGGLNEQFF.

CDR3 DNA: TGCGCCAGCAGTGAGTATAGGGGTAAAGGGAATGAGCAGTTCTTC. It encodes CASSEYRGKGNEQFF. The J gene is TRBJ2-1, the V gene TRBV10-2; D is perhaps TRBD1 (5 bases). The germline V gene encodes CDR1 WSHSY and CDR2 SAAADI. The CDR3 extends over 15 amino acids. Trimming removed 1 base at V and 7 bases at J, with 14 bases between.

The V and J genes are TRBV7-3 and TRBJ2-1, with 8 bases matching TRBD2. J was trimmed by 0 bases and V by 0 bases; bases with no gene match: 13. Per the germline V gene, CDR1 is SGHTA and CDR2 is FQGTGA. The CDR3 has 20 amino acids. Written as DNA, the CDR3 is TGTGCCAGCAGCTTAACCCCGTATGACTGGAGCGGGAGCTCCTACAATGAGCAGTTCTTC. Translated: CASSLTPYDWSGSSYNEQFF.

The chain recombines TRBV5-1 with TRBJ1-4, with TRBD1 identical over 11 bases. Germline assignment: CDR1 SGHRS and CDR2 YFSETQ. With 2 bases clipped from V and 8 bases from J, the junction kept 5 bases outside the gene matches. The CDR3 is 15 residues long. The CDR3: CASSLMGQGGEKLFF. CDR3 nucleotide sequence: TGCGCCAGCAGCTTAATGGGACAGGGGGGGGAAAAACTGTTTTTT.

The rearrangement links TRBV28 to TRBJ2-1; maybe TRBD2 (6 bases). Trimming cost V 7 bases and J 4 bases, with 14 bases left between them. This CDR3 contains 14 residues. Germline V lookup: CDR1 MDHEN, CDR2 SYDVKM. This CDR3 reads CASMVGSSYNEQFF. As DNA, the CDR3 is TGTGCCAGCATGGTCGGGAGCTCGTACAATGAGCAGTTCTTC.

The rearrangement links TRBV6-5 to TRBJ1-5; D remains ambiguous. Germline CDR1 is MNHEY and CDR2 is SVGAGI. The CDR3 sequence is 11 residues long. Trimming removed 7 bases at V and 5 bases at J, with 6 bases between. The CDR3 sequence is CASKADQPQHF. The CDR3, as DNA: TGTGCCAGCAAGGCGGATCAGCCCCAGCATTTT.

This chain's CDR3 is CASSEAGANTQYF. The CDR3 nucleotides read TGTGCCAGCAGTGAAGCGGGGGCCAATACGCAGTATTTT. V usage is TRBV2 and J usage is TRBJ2-3; D is possibly TRBD1 (6 bases). The CDR3 covers 13 residues. V shed 0 bases and J shed 7 bases, with 8 bases lying between them. Germline loops: CDR1 SNHLY, CDR2 FYNNEI. The full variable domain, completed using reference TRBV2 and TRBJ2-3, is EPEVTQTPSHQVTQMGQEVILRCVPISNHLYFYWYRQILGQKVEFLVSFYNNEISEKSEIFDDQFSVERPDGSNFTLKIRSTKLEDSAMYFCASSEAGANTQYFGPGTRLTVL.

J is TRBJ2-2 and V is TRBV9; tentative D call: TRBD2 (6 bases). The CDR3 has 16 amino acids. V dropped 0 bases and J dropped 3 bases, with 12 bases sitting between them. Germline V lookup: CDR1 SGDLS, CDR2 YYNGEE. The CDR3 bases are TGTGCCAGCAGCGTAGGGGGTAGCGGAGACACCGGGGAGCTGTTTTTT. It yields the protein CASSVGGSGDTGELFF.

The V gene is TRBV7-3, the J gene TRBJ2-5; 8 nucleotides match TRBD2. This CDR3 region has 16 residues. The germline V gene has CDR1 SGHTA and CDR2 FQGTGA. V lost 2 bases, J lost 5 bases, and 10 bases stayed unmatched. Written as DNA, the CDR3 is TGTGCCAGCAGCTTAGGGGCGGGGGGACGGATTGAGACCCAGTACTTC. Translation: CASSLGAGGRIETQYF.

V usage is TRBV9 and J usage is TRBJ1-2; D call uncertain. Germline-derived CDR1 and CDR2 are SGDLS and YYNGEE. V lost 2 bases and J lost 1, with 6 bases in between. The CDR3 length is 13 residues. The CDR3: CASSVGGNYGYTF. CDR3 DNA sequence: TGTGCCAGCAGCGTCGGTGGTAACTATGGCTACACCTTC.

V and J are TRBV30 and TRBJ2-5; 8 bases align to TRBD2. Per germline, CDR1 GTSNPN and CDR2 SVGIG (reference sequence). V lost 1 base, J lost 5 bases, and 9 bases stayed unmatched. The CDR3 spans 15 residues. For the CDR3, the DNA is TGTGCCTGGAGTGAGCGTAGCGGGGTGGGGGAGACCCAGTACTTC. It codes for CAWSERSGVGETQYF.

V gene TRBV6-5 combines with J gene TRBJ2-7, with 12 bases fitting TRBD1. The CDR3 is made up of 13 amino acids. Unmatched junction bases numbered 6, after V lost 8 bases and J lost 7 bases. Germline V gene data show CDR1 as MNHEY and CDR2 as SVGAGI. The CDR3 loop is CASGDRGRIEQYF. In nucleotides, the CDR3 is TGTGCCAGCGGGGACAGGGGGCGCATAGAGCAGTACTTC.

V and J are TRBV6-1 and TRBJ2-3; 8 bases fit TRBD1. CDR3 size: 13 residues. J gave up 4 bases and V 7 bases, and 4 bases lay outside the gene matches. CDR1 and CDR2 (germline): MNHNS, SASEGT. The CDR3 here is CASIHRGADTQYF. The DNA for the CDR3 is TGTGCCAGCATTCACAGGGGGGCAGATACGCAGTATTTT.

The genes are TRBV19 and TRBJ1-4; weak D call: TRBD1 (5 bases). Deletions cut 4 bases from V and 8 bases from J, with 20 bases between. CDR3 length equals 16 residues. The germline gives CDR1 LNHDA, CDR2 SQIVND (reference sequence). CDR3 nucleotides: TGTGCCAGTAGTACCCGCCCTGGCAGGGCAGGCGAAAAACTGTTTTTT. As protein: CASSTRPGRAGEKLFF.

The rearrangement joins TRBV30 to TRBJ2-7; D is unresolved. CDR1 GTSNPN and CDR2 SVGIG come from the germline V gene (reference sequence). The CDR3 contains 13 residues. V dropped 0 bases and J dropped 2 bases, with 8 bases sitting between them. The CDR3 loop is CAWSVTSPYEQYF. In nucleotides, the CDR3 is TGTGCCTGGAGTGTAACATCCCCCTACGAGCAGTACTTC.

The genes are TRBV5-8 and TRBJ2-2; 7 bases match TRBD1. The germline V gene has CDR1 SGHTS and CDR2 YDEGEE. The V and J ends lost 4 bases and 0 bases, in that order; junction bases with no gene match: 6. This CDR3 has 16 amino acids. This CDR3 reads CASSRKGTANTGELFF. The CDR3 DNA follows: TGTGCCAGCAGCCGAAAAGGGACAGCGAACACCGGGGAGCTGTTTTTT.